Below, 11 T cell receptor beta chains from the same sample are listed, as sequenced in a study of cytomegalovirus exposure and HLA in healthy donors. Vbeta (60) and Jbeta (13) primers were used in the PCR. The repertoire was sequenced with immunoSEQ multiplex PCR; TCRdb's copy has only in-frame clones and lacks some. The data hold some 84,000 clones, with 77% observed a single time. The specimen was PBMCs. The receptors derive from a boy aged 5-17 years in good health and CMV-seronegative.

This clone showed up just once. CDR3: CASSQKLRGNEQFF. The CDR3, as DNA: TGTGCCAGCAGCCAAAAACTCAGGGGGAACGAGCAGTTCTTC. This sequence joins TRBV5-6 and TRBJ2-1; 7 nucleotides agree with TRBD1. The J segment lost 10 bases and the V segment lost 4 bases, leaving 11 bases of the junction unmatched. CDR1 is SGHDT and CDR2 is YYEEEE in the germline V gene. The CDR3 consists of 14 residues.

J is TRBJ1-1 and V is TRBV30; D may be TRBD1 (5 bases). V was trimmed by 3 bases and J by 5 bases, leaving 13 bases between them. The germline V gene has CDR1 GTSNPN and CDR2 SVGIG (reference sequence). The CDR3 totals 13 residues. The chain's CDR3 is CAWSETRVTEAFF. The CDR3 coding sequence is TGTGCCTGGAGCGAAACCAGGGTAACTGAAGCTTTCTTT. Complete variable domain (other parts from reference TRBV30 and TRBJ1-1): SQTIHQWPATLVQPVGSPLSLECTVEGTSNPNLYWYRQAAGRGLQLLFYSVGIGQISSEVPQNLSASRPQDRQFILSSKKLLLSDSGFYLCAWSETRVTEAFFGQGTRLTVV.

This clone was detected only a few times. CDR3 region: CASRFRSTEAFF. The CDR3 nucleotides are TGTGCCAGTAGATTTAGGAGCACTGAAGCTTTCTTT. V usage is TRBV19 and J usage is TRBJ1-1; D unclear. Per germline, CDR1 LNHDA and CDR2 SQIVND (reference sequence). Trimming left V 6 bases short and J 4 bases short, with 9 bases between. This CDR3 is built from 12 residues.

This CDR3 reads CASSARGRYEQYF. The CDR3 region has the DNA TGTGCCAGCAGTGCAAGGGGTAGATACGAGCAGTACTTC. The chain has TRBV25-1 and TRBJ2-7; D possibly corresponds to TRBD1 (5 bases). This CDR3 comprises 13 residues. V lost 4 bases and J lost 4, with 11 bases in between. From germline, CDR1 is MGHDK and CDR2 SYGVNS.

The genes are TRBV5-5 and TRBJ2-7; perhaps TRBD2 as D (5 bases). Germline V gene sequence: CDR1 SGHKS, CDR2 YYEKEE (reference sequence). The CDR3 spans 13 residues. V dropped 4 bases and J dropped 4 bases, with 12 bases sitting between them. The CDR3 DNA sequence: TGTGCCAGCAGCCCCGGGGTAGGATACGAGCAGTACTTC. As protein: CASSPGVGYEQYF.

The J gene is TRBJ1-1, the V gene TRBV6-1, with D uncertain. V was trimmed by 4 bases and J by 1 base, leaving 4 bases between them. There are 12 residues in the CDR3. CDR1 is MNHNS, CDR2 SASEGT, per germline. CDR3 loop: CASSVSNTEAFF. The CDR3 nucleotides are TGTGCCAGCAGTGTCTCGAACACTGAAGCTTTCTTT.

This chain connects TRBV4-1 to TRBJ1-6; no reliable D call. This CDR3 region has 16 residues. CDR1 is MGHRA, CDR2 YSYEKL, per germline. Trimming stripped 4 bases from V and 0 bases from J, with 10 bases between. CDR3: CASSLTRSSYNSPLHF. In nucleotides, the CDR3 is TGCGCCAGCAGCCTGACGAGGAGCTCCTATAATTCACCCCTCCACTTT.

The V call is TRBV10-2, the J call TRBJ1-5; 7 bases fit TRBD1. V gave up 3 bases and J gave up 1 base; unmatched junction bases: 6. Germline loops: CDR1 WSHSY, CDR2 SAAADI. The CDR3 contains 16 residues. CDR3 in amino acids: CASSDPTGPSNQPQHF. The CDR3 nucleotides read TGCGCCAGCAGTGACCCGACAGGGCCGAGCAATCAGCCCCAGCATTTT.

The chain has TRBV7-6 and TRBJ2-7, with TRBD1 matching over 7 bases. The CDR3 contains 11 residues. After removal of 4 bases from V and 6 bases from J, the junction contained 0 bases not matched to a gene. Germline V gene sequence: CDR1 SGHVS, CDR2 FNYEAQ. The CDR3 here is CASSSGGEQYF. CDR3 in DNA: TGTGCCAGCAGCTCAGGGGGCGAGCAGTACTTC.

CDR3 in amino acids: CASRVQGTREPQHF. Here the CDR3 DNA reads TGTGCCAGCAGGGTACAGGGGACCCGAGAGCCCCAGCATTTT. J is TRBJ1-5 and V is TRBV2; TRBD1 matches 7 bases. CDR3 size: 14 residues. Germline trimming cut 6 bases from V and 8 bases from J; bases unmatched to any gene: 10. The germline V gene encodes CDR1 SNHLY and CDR2 FYNNEI. Full variable domain (remainder filled in from reference TRBV2 and TRBJ1-5): EPEVTQTPSHQVTQMGQEVILRCVPISNHLYFYWYRQILGQKVEFLVSFYNNEISEKSEIFDDQFSVERPDGSNFTLKIRSTKLEDSAMYFCASRVQGTREPQHFGDGTRLSIL.

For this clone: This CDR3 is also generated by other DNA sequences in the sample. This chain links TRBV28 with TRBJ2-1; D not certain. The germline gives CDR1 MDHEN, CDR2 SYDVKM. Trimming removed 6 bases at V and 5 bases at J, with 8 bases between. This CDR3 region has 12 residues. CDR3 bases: TGTGCCAGCAGGGTCTCTAACAATGAGCAGTTCTTC. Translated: CASRVSNNEQFF. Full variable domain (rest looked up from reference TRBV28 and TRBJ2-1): DVKVTQSSRYLVKRTGEKVFLECVQDMDHENMFWYRQDPGLGLRLIYFSYDVKMKEKGDIPEGYSVSREKKERFSLILESASTNQTSMYLCASRVSNNEQFFGPGTRLTVL.